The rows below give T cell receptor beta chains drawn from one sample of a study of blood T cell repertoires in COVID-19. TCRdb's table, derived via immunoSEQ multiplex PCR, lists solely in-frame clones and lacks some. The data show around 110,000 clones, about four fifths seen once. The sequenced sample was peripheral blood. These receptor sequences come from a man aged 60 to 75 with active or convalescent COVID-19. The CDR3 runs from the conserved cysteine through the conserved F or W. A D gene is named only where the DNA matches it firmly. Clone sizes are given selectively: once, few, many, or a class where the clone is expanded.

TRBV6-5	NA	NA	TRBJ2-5	TGTGCCAGCAGTAGCCCCGCGGCGGCCCAAGAGACCCAGTACTTC	CASSSPAAAQETQYF
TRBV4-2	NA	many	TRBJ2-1	TGTGCCAGCAGCCAGGAGCGTTTTTATGAGCAGTTCTTC	CASSQERFYEQFF
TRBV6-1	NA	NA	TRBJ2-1	TGTGCCAGCAGTGACATAGCTCTGAGCTCCTACAATGAGCAGTTCTTC	CASSDIALSSYNEQFF
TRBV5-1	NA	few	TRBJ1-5	TGCGCCAGCTCGGCTGTCGGAGGGTATCAGCCCCAGCATTTT	CASSAVGGYQPQHF
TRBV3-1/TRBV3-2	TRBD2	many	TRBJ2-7	TGTGCCAGCAGCCTCCGGGGGATAGCGGGAGGGGGAGAGCAGTACTTC	CASSLRGIAGGGEQYF
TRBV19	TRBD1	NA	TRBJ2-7	TGTGCCAGTAGGTCACAGGGGGCTGGAGAGCAGTACTTC	CASRSQGAGEQYF
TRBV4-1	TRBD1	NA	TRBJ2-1	TGCGCCAGCAGCCAAGAGGGGGTGACAGGGGGCTGGGATGAGCAGTTCTTC	CASSQEGVTGGWDEQFF
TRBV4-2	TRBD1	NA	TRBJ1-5	TGTGCCAGCAGCCAAGTAGCACAGGGGAGCAATCAGCCCCAGCATTTT	CASSQVAQGSNQPQHF
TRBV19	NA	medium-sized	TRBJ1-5	TGTGCCAGTAGCCTTAATAGCAATCAGCCCCAGCATTTT	CASSLNSNQPQHF
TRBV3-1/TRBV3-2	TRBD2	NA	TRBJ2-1	TGTGCCAGCAGCCGGGCAGCGGGAGTGTCTCGTCATGAGCAGTTCTTC	CASSRAAGVSRHEQFF
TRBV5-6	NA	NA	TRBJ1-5	TGTGCCAGCAGCTTGCATCCCCGTGGGAGGGATAGCAATCAGCCCCAGCATTTT	CASSLHPRGRDSNQPQHF
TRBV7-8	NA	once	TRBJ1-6	TGTGCCAGCAGCACAACACGGAGCTCACCCCTCCACTTT	CASSTTRSSPLHF
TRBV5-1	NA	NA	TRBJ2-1	TGCGCCAGCAGCTTGGGACAGCAAGACAATGAGCAGTTCTTC	CASSLGQQDNEQFF
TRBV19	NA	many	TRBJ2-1	TGTGCCAGTAGTTCTATGGTCACGGTAGTTGAGCAGTTCTTC	CASSSMVTVVEQFF
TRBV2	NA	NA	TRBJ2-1	TGTGCCAGCGCCCGCGGGAACACTGGGAATGAGCAGTTCTTC	CASARGNTGNEQFF
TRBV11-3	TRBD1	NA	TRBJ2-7	TGTGCCAGCAGCTTTTCAACCGGGACAGGGAACGACGAGCAGTACTTC	CASSFSTGTGNDEQYF